This TCR beta chain was observed in a study of spatial heterogeneity in lung cancer. Study conclusions and caveats: Of the expanded TCRs, ubiquitous and regional counts tracked the counts of ubiquitous and regional nonsynonymous mutations, respectively. Counts that tracked tumor mutation counts were those of expanded intratumoral alpha and beta TCRs.

V lost 5 bases to trimming and J lost 5 bases; unmatched junction nucleotides: 8. The CDR3 has 14 residues. TCRdb independently ran MiXCR on the 5' RACE reads; one entry per CDR3 protein. The data contain about 6,300 distinct CDR3 sequences, 1% to 1.5% of them singletons. In this sample, this clonotype turned up many times. Its antigen is currently unknown. Time point given: sample taken at primary tumor resection. Sequencing covered unsorted whole RNA taken from tumor, nontumor lung or frozen PBMC. The chain recombines TRBV12-3 or TRBV12-4 with TRBJ2-5, with 7 positions matching TRBD1. The clonotype comes from a male donor with early-stage non-small cell lung cancer. The source material was lung tumor tissue, sampled at surgery. CDR3 DNA: TGTGCCAGCAGTCCGACAGGGAGTTGGGAGACCCAGTACTTC. This encodes CASSPTGSWETQYF.